This paragraph reports one T cell receptor (beta chain). TCRdb's copy holds only in-frame clones and misses some; the assay was immunoSEQ multiplex PCR. The sample includes some 160,000 clones, about 83% of them seen just once. Between the trimmed V and J ends, which lost 8 bases and 5 bases, there was a span of 16 bases. The germline V gene has CDR1 SGHTA and CDR2 FQGNSA. This CDR3 contains 14 residues. The sample belongs to a study of blood T cell repertoires in COVID-19. This chain connects TRBV7-2 to TRBJ2-1, with D possibly TRBD2 on 5 matching bases. Sequenced sample: peripheral blood. The source is a woman of 80 years or more with acute or convalescent COVID-19. The DNA for the CDR3 is TGTGCCAGCTCGATCGGGAATGCTAACAATGAGCAGTTCTTC. This sequence encodes CASSIGNANNEQFF. The full variable domain, rest sourced from reference TRBV7-2 and TRBJ2-1, is GAGVSQSPSNKVTEKGKDVELRCDPISGHTALYWYRQSLGQGLEFLIYFQGNSAPDKSGLPSDRFSAERTGGSVSTLTIQRTQQEDSAVYLCASSIGNANNEQFFGPGTRLTVL.